This entry lists 30 T cell receptor beta chains sequenced from one sample in a study of T cells expressing NK-cell markers. TCRdb reprocessed the 5' RACE reads; each CDR3 protein has one entry and no DNA is given. In total, the table holds about 300,000 distinct CDR3 sequences. Sequencing used blood T cells: a sorted CD56 or NKG2C T cell subset, CD4+ or CD8+ T cells, or bulk PBMC T cells (not recorded which). The receptors here all came from a woman aged 18-69 years in good health.

The chain combines TRBV11-3 with TRBJ2-1. Germline values: CDR1 SGHNT, CDR2 YENEEA. The CDR3 runs to 13 residues. CDR3 sequence: CASSRTPNNEQFF.

The chain recombines TRBV6-5 with TRBJ2-3; TCRdb gives TRBD1 as the D gene, but with no DNA this cannot be confirmed. The CDR3 spans 17 residues. Germline loops: CDR1 MNHEY, CDR2 SVGAGI. The CDR3 sequence is CASSYSTAARATDTQYF.

The chain uses TRBV30 and TRBJ2-3; absent DNA, TCRdb's TRBD1 call cannot be checked. The CDR3 is made up of 13 amino acids. CDR1 is GTSNPN and CDR2 is SVGIG in the germline V gene (reference sequence). This CDR3 is CAWSKGGTDTQYF.

This chain joins TRBV23-1 and TRBJ2-6; TCRdb's assignment of TRBD1 cannot be checked, as there is no DNA. TRBV23-1 is classed as an ORF, of uncertain function. The CDR3 spans 19 residues. The CDR3 loop reads CASSQRVMDRASGANVLTF.

This sequence joins TRBV4-2 and TRBJ1-1. CDR3 length: 12 residues. Germline CDR1 is LGHNA and CDR2 is YNFKEQ. This CDR3 is CASSQDPTEAFF.

The chain joins TRBV15 to TRBJ2-1; the D call from TCRdb, TRBD2, cannot be confirmed without DNA. From germline, CDR1 is LNHNV and CDR2 YYDKDF (reference sequence). CDR3 length: 15 amino acids. CDR3 residues: CATSRVAGNYNEQFF. The full variable domain, in which reference TRBV15 and TRBJ2-1 provide the parts outside the CDR3, is DAMVIQNPRYQVTQFGKPVTLSCSQTLNHNVMYWYQQKSSQAPKLLFHYYDKDFNNEADTPDNFQSRRPNTSFCFLDIRSPGLGDTAMYLCATSRVAGNYNEQFFGPGTRLTVL.

The rearrangement links TRBV12-3 or TRBV12-4 to TRBJ1-1; TCRdb indicates TRBD1, and absent DNA this call remains unverified. CDR3 length equals 12 residues. The CDR3 sequence is CASSLIQGRAFF.

J is TRBJ1-1 and V is TRBV6-5. This CDR3 region has 14 residues. Germline V gene lookup returns CDR1 MNHEY and CDR2 SVGAGI. CDR3 in amino acids: CASSYRQTPTEAFF.

This rearrangement joins TRBV30 to TRBJ1-2; the TRBD1 assignment by TCRdb is unverifiable without DNA. The CDR3 loop spans 13 amino acids. Per germline, CDR1 GTSNPN and CDR2 SVGIG (reference sequence). The CDR3 sequence is CACLSGGFYGYTF. The full variable domain, completed using reference TRBV30 and TRBJ1-2, is SQTIHQWPATLVQPVGSPLSLECTVEGTSNPNLYWYRQAAGRGLQLLFYSVGIGQISSEVPQNLSASRPQDRQFILSSKKLLLSDSGFYLCACLSGGFYGYTFGSGTRLTVV.

The genes are TRBV11-2 and TRBJ2-2; TCRdb picks TRBD1, but there is no DNA to check that call. Germline values: CDR1 SGHAT, CDR2 FQNNGV. The CDR3 loop spans 16 amino acids. The CDR3 here is CASSQPRGPATGELFF.

The chain joins TRBV5-1 to TRBJ2-3; with no DNA, the TCRdb D assignment of TRBD2 cannot be verified. CDR1 SGHRS and CDR2 YFSETQ come from the germline V gene. The length of the CDR3 is 15 residues. The CDR3 region is CASSQRDSTTDTQYF.

J is TRBJ2-3 and V is TRBV11-2; TCRdb indicates TRBD2, and absent DNA this call remains unverified. Germline V CDR1 and CDR2: SGHAT, FQNNGV. The CDR3 spans 18 residues. CDR3 protein: CASSSDWLAGVGADTQYF.

The chain couples TRBV20-1 to TRBJ2-3; TCRdb's D gene call, TRBD1, goes unchecked for lack of DNA. The germline CDR1 and CDR2 sequences are DFQATT and SNEGSKA (reference sequence). The CDR3 is 13 residues long. CDR3 residues: CSASPGGTDTQYF.

This chain links TRBV30 with TRBJ2-3; the D call of TRBD2 rests on TCRdb alone, since no DNA is present to check it. Per germline, CDR1 GTSNPN and CDR2 SVGIG (reference sequence). This CDR3 region has 16 residues. CDR3 residues: CAWSPGDSKRTDTQYF.

V is TRBV5-1 and J is TRBJ2-5. Looked up from germline, CDR1 is SGHRS and CDR2 is YFSETQ. The CDR3 extends over 13 amino acids. The CDR3 sequence: CASTLGYSETQYF.

The chain has TRBV20-1 and TRBJ1-2; checking the TCRdb D call of TRBD1 is not possible without DNA. The CDR3 extends over 13 amino acids. CDR1 is DFQATT and CDR2 is SNEGSKA in the germline V gene (reference sequence). The CDR3 region is CSASGQGNYGYTF.

The chain joins TRBV9 to TRBJ2-1; the TCRdb D gene call, TRBD1, has no DNA to confirm it. The CDR3 runs 16 residues. Germline CDR1 is SGDLS and CDR2 is YYNGEE. CDR3 amino acids: CASSNLGTPSYNEQFF.

This chain uses TRBV5-1 with TRBJ1-1; no DNA is available, so the TRBD1 call from TCRdb remains unchecked. The V gene's germline CDR1 is SGHRS and CDR2 YFSETQ. This CDR3 has 11 amino acids. The CDR3 protein is CASRGAAEAFF.

The V gene is TRBV7-3, the J gene TRBJ2-1. Germline-derived CDR1 and CDR2 are SGHTA and FQGTGA. The CDR3 length is 11 residues. The CDR3 here is CASGLGNEQFF.

CDR3 sequence reads: CASSAGTASYNEQFF. This chain joins TRBV7-2 and TRBJ2-1; checking the TCRdb D call of TRBD1 is not possible without DNA. The CDR3 contains 15 residues. CDR1 and CDR2 from the germline V gene are SGHTA and FQGNSA.

This chain uses TRBV5-1 with TRBJ2-3. Germline V CDR1 and CDR2: SGHRS, YFSETQ. The CDR3 covers 16 residues. This CDR3 reads CASSPRPTLSTDTQYF.

This chain joins TRBV12-3 or TRBV12-4 and TRBJ2-2; TCRdb indicates TRBD2, and absent DNA this call remains unverified. The CDR3 is 12 amino acids. CDR3 protein: CASTLGTGELFF.

The chain links TRBV20-1 to TRBJ2-1; without DNA, the TCRdb call of TRBD2 cannot be checked. Germline V gives CDR1 DFQATT, CDR2 SNEGSKA (reference sequence). This CDR3 is 15 amino acids long. The CDR3 here is CSARDSASDTNEQFF.

The genes are TRBV10-3 and TRBJ2-5. The CDR3 is 12 residues long. Germline CDR1 reads ENHRY; CDR2 reads SYGVKD. CDR3 sequence: CATRAVQETQYF.

The chain couples TRBV20-1 to TRBJ2-3; TCRdb proposes TRBD1, but this gene call is untestable without DNA. Germline lookup yields CDR1 DFQATT and CDR2 SNEGSKA (reference sequence). CDR3 length equals 15 residues. This CDR3 reads CSASMIAGGGDTQYF.

J is TRBJ2-3 and V is TRBV5-1; the TCRdb D gene call, TRBD2, has no DNA to confirm it. Per the germline V gene, CDR1 is SGHRS and CDR2 is YFSETQ. This CDR3 spans 16 amino acids. CDR3 amino acids: CASSLTTSGRANTQYF.

The rearrangement joins TRBV29-1 to TRBJ2-3; TCRdb lists TRBD1, though no DNA is available to test this call. This CDR3 has 15 amino acids. Germline CDR1 SQVTM, CDR2 ANQGSEA. CDR3 sequence: CSSSSARFSTDTQYF.

The chain is built from TRBV5-5 and TRBJ1-5; TCRdb selects TRBD1, and the lack of DNA leaves this call unchecked. Germline CDR1 reads SGHKS; CDR2 reads YYEKEE (reference sequence). This CDR3 is 15 amino acids long. CDR3 residues: CASSRDRGGNQPQHF.

The rearrangement joins TRBV3-1 to TRBJ2-2; TCRdb outputs TRBD2, but without DNA this stays unchecked. The CDR3 contains 15 residues. Germline V gives CDR1 LGHDT, CDR2 YNNKEL (reference sequence). CDR3: CASSQAGPRTGELFF.

V gene TRBV20-1 combines with J gene TRBJ2-3; TCRdb proposes TRBD1, but this gene call is untestable without DNA. Germline V gene sequence: CDR1 DFQATT, CDR2 SNEGSKA (reference sequence). There are 14 residues in the CDR3. CDR3 in amino acids: CSASGRGAADTQYF.